This TCR beta chain was identified in a study of T-cell reconstitution after alpha-beta-depleted transplantation in children. CDR3 length: 14 residues. CDR1 and CDR2 (germline): SGHAT, FQNNGV. V gave up 5 bases and J gave up 5 bases, with 15 bases separating them. Unique molecular identifiers were used to barcode this TCRbeta library. One entry per CDR3 protein results from TCRdb running MiXCR on the PCR reads. The sample has under 450,000 distinct CDR3 sequences, 13% seen once. The chain links TRBV11-2 to TRBJ2-5; D ambiguous. The origin of this receptor is a human donor who donated a stem cell graft to a child with Fanconi anemia. The source material was PBMCs, sampled from the stem cell graft. CDR3 nucleotides: TGTGCCAGCAGCCAGTCGGGTCCGGGTGAGACCCAGTACTTC. Translation: CASSQSGPGETQYF.